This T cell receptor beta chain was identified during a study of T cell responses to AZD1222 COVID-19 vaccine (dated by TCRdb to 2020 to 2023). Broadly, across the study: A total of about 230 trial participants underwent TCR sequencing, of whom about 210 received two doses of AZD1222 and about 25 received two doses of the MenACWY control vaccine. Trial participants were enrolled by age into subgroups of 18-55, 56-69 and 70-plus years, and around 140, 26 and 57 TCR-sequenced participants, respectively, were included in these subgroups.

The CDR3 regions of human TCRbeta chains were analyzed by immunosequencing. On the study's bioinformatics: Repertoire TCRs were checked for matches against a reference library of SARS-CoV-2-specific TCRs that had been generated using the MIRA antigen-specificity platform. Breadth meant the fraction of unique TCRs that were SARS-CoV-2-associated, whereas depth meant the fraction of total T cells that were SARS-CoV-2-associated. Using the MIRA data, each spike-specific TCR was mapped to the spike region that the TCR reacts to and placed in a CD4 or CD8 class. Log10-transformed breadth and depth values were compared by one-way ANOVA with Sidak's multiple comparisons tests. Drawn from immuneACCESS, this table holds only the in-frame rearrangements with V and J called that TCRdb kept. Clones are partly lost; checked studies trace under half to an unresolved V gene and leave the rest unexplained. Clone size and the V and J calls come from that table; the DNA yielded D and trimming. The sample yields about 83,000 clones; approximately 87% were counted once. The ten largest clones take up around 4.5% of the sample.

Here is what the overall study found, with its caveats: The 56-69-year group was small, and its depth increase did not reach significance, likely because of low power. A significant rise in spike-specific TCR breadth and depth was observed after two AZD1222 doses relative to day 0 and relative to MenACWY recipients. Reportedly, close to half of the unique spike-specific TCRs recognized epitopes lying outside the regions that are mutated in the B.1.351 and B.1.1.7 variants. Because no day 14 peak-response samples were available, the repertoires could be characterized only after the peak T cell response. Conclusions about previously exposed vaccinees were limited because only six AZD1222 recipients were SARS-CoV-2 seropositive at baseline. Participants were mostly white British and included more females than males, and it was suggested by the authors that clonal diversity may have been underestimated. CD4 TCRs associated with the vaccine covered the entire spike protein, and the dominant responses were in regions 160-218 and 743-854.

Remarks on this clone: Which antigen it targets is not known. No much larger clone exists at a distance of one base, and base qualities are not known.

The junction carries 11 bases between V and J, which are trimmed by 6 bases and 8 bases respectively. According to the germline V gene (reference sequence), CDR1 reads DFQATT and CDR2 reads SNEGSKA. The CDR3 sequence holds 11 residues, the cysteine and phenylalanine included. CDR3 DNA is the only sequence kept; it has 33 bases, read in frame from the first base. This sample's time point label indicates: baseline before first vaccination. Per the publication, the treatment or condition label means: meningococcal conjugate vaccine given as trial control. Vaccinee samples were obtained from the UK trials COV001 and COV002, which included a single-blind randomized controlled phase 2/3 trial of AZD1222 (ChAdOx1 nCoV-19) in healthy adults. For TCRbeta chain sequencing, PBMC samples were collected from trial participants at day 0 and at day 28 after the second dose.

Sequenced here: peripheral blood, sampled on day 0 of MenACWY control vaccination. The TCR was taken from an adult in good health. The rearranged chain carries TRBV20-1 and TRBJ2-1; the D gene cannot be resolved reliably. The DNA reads TGCAGTGCCCCCACCCGTCATGAGCAGTTCTTC. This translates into CSAPTRHEQFF.